Included here is one T cell receptor (beta chain) sequence, with context. There is no known antigen for this receptor. The sample holds no much larger clone one base away, and base qualities are not on file. This sample stems from a study of response to subunit inactivated influenza vaccine (dated by TCRdb to the late 2010s). About the full investigation: Deep quantitative T cell receptor repertoire profiling was used in the study to track responses to a trivalent subunit inactivated influenza vaccine.

Study-level results and caveats: The authors suggested that each seasonal influenza vaccination may recruit only a limited number of new T cells.

The method was RT-PCR. The sample was run on an Illumina HiSeq 2500. Starting from the raw public reads, TCRdb applied fastp trimming at Q25, assembled clones with MiXCR and retained in-frame beta chains. Records with the same CDR3 protein are collapsed into one entry carrying the most frequent genes and DNA. This sample holds around 250,000 distinct CDR3 sequences; approximately 12% were observed only once. About 7.8% of the sample is taken by the ten largest. The CDR3 starts with the cysteine, ends with the phenylalanine, and has 13 residues. Left in the record is the CDR3 DNA by itself, 39 bases read in frame from the first base. The junction carries 9 bases between V and J, which are trimmed by 5 bases and 5 bases respectively. CDR1 SGHTA and CDR2 FQGNSA are derived from the germline V gene.

The material was non-naive T cells sorted from PBMCs, obtained 14 days before vaccination. Reading the label with the study, this specimen's cell subset or site is: memory T cell fraction. The clonotype originates from a man aged 45 to 65 who received an inactivated influenza vaccine. Donor details come from another sample of the same person, matched by shared clones. The chain is assembled from TRBV7-2 and TRBJ2-2, with the D gene call left open. The CDR3 protein sequence reads: CASSAIRTGELFF. The DNA sequence is as follows: TGTGCCAGCAGCGCCATTAGAACCGGGGAGCTGTTTTTT.